The 21 T cell receptor beta chains listed next were all sequenced from one sample in a study of spatial heterogeneity in lung cancer. Study observations and caveats: Expanded alpha and beta TCR counts within tumors tracked tumor mutation counts.

From the 5' RACE reads, TCRdb called clonotypes with MiXCR, one entry per CDR3 protein. Of several thousand distinct CDR3 sequences in the sample, about 5.5% are singletons; the top ten hold more than 25%. Time point described: sample taken at primary tumor resection. No antigen is known for these receptors. The sequenced sample was lung tumor tissue, obtained at surgery. The source of these receptors is a female donor with early-stage non-small cell lung cancer.

This clonotype appeared many times. The chain combines TRBV28 with TRBJ2-7; D not certain. The CDR3 runs 13 residues. The V gene lost 3 bases and the J gene lost 4 bases, with 10 bases spanning the gap. Per the germline V gene, CDR1 is MDHEN and CDR2 is SYDVKM. CDR3 amino acids: CASSLFLGYEQYV. The DNA for the CDR3 is TGTGCCAGCAGTTTGTTTTTGGGGTACGAGCAGTACGTC.

This clonotype was picked up many times. The CDR3 loop is CASSMTKGTEDTQYF. The DNA for the CDR3 is TGTGCCAGTAGTATGACTAAGGGGACCGAAGATACGCAGTATTTT. The genes are TRBV19 and TRBJ2-3; D is perhaps TRBD1 or TRBD2 (5 bases each). From germline, CDR1 is LNHDA and CDR2 SQIVND (reference sequence). This CDR3 is built from 15 residues. V was trimmed by 3 bases and J by 5 bases, leaving 15 bases between them.

This clonotype is large in the sample. The rearrangement uses TRBV6-1 and TRBJ2-7; TRBD1 is a possible D gene (5 bases). Trimming removed 2 bases from V and 2 bases from J, with 10 bases in between. The V gene's germline CDR1 is MNHNS and CDR2 SASEGT. This CDR3 contains 14 residues. The CDR3 nucleotides are TGTGCCAGCAGTGAATACGACAGTCCCTACGAGCAGTACTTC. It translates to CASSEYDSPYEQYF.

This clonotype was picked up many times. V and J are TRBV20-1 and TRBJ2-6; D remains unclear. V lost 3 bases and J lost 0, with 9 bases in between. The germline CDR1 and CDR2 sequences are DFQATT and SNEGSKA (reference sequence). The CDR3 has 15 amino acids. The DNA of the CDR3 is TGCAGTGCTAGTGGGCAGGCCTCTGGGGCCAACGTCCTGACTTTC. Amino acids: CSASGQASGANVLTF.

This clonotype is judged medium-sized. The chain employs TRBV24-1 and TRBJ2-1, with D perhaps given as TRBD1 or TRBD2 (5 bases each). Germline CDR1 KGHDR, CDR2 SFDVKD. The germline V and J ends were trimmed by 4 bases and 6 bases, with 15 bases remaining between them. The CDR3 spans 15 residues. The CDR3 DNA reads as TGTGCCACCAGTGAGGGAGCAGGGAAGTCCAATGAGCAGTTCTTC. Protein: CATSEGAGKSNEQFF.

In its sample, this clonotype ranks as medium-sized. This chain links TRBV28 with TRBJ2-3; 7 bases map to TRBD2. V shed 6 bases and J 4 bases; nucleotides not matched to a gene: 13. This CDR3 contains 16 residues. Germline V lookup: CDR1 MDHEN, CDR2 SYDVKM. CDR3 sequence reads: CASSSPTGGLADTQYF. The DNA for the CDR3 is TGTGCCAGCAGCTCCCCTACGGGAGGACTCGCAGATACGCAGTATTTT.

The chain combines TRBV6-5 with TRBJ2-7, with D perhaps matching TRBD2 (7 bases). Trimming stripped 7 bases from V and 6 bases from J, with 13 bases between. CDR3 length: 12 residues. CDR1 and CDR2 (germline): MNHEY, SVGAGI. The CDR3 region has the DNA TGTGCCAGCACGGGAAGGGGGGGCGAGCAGTACTTC. Translated: CASTGRGGEQYF.

This clonotype is categorized as medium-sized. The chain couples TRBV28 to TRBJ1-6, with a weak D call TRBD1 (5 bases). The CDR3 length is 14 residues. Trimming shortened V by 10 bases and J by 6 bases, and 16 bases separated the two germline ends. Looked up from germline, CDR1 is MDHEN and CDR2 is SYDVKM. The CDR3 DNA sequence: TGTGCCACGACAGAGGTGCAGGGTAATTCACCCCTCCACTTT. Translating gives CATTEVQGNSPLHF.

This clonotype is medium-sized in the sample. The chain recombines TRBV9 with TRBJ2-5, with 9 nucleotides matching TRBD2. CDR1 and CDR2 from the germline V gene are SGDLS and YYNGEE. This CDR3 contains 16 residues. Trimming removed 4 bases from V and 5 bases from J; junction bases left unmatched: 12. CDR3 sequence: CASSPRAAGGMETQYF. The CDR3 DNA reads as TGTGCCAGCAGCCCCCGGGCAGCGGGGGGCATGGAGACCCAGTACTTC.

Comment on this clonotype: With a much larger clone just one base away, this may be a read error. This sequence joins TRBV4-2 and TRBJ2-3; D uncertain. The ends were cut back, 4 bases at V and 2 bases at J, with 7 bases in the middle. The CDR3 covers 13 residues. Germline CDR1 LGHNA, CDR2 YNFKEQ. The CDR3 bases are TGTGCCAGCAGCCTGGGCAACACAGATACGCAGTATTTT. It codes for CASSLGNTDTQYF.

In this sample, this clonotype turned up many times. The chain has TRBV12-3 or TRBV12-4 and TRBJ2-7, with D perhaps matching TRBD1 (5 bases). The germline V and J ends were trimmed by 2 bases and 2 bases, with 13 bases remaining between them. This CDR3 region has 15 residues. The CDR3, as DNA: TGTGCCAGCAGTTTAAGAGCAGCAGGGCCCTACGAGCAGTACTTC. It encodes CASSLRAAGPYEQYF.

This clonotype is categorized as medium-sized (0.01 to 0.1%). This rearrangement joins TRBV5-1 to TRBJ2-3, with 12 bases fitting TRBD1. The germline V gene has CDR1 SGHRS and CDR2 YFSETQ. The CDR3 covers 16 residues. Germline trimming cut 4 bases from V and 4 bases from J; bases unmatched to any gene: 7. The CDR3 spells CASSPSGTGGSDTQYF. In nucleotides, the CDR3 is TGCGCCAGCAGCCCCTCCGGGACAGGGGGCTCAGATACGCAGTATTTT. The full variable domain, rest sourced from reference TRBV5-1 and TRBJ2-3, is KAGVTQTPRYLIKTRGQQVTLSCSPISGHRSVSWYQQTPGQGLQFLFEYFSETQRNKGNFPGRFSGRQFSNSRSEMNVSTLELGDSALYLCASSPSGTGGSDTQYFGPGTRLTVL.

By sample share, this clonotype is medium-sized (0.01 to 0.1%). The chain employs TRBV11-2 and TRBJ1-6, with TRBD1 matching 7 bases. CDR3 size: 17 residues. Germline values: CDR1 SGHAT, CDR2 FQNNGV. V was pared by 1 base and J by 7 bases, with 10 bases of the junction left unmatched. CDR3 region: CASSLGDSGLWNSPLHF. In nucleotides, the CDR3 is TGTGCCAGCAGCTTAGGGGACAGCGGCCTATGGAATTCACCCCTCCACTTT.

By share, this clonotype counts as medium-sized. This CDR3 reads CASSRTGGFPGELFF. The CDR3 DNA is TGTGCCAGCAGCCGGACAGGGGGTTTCCCCGGGGAGCTGTTTTTT. The chain combines TRBV7-2 with TRBJ2-2; 10 nucleotides line up with TRBD1. There are 15 residues in the CDR3. The trim removed 5 bases at V and 6 bases at J, leaving 6 bases unmatched. Germline loops: CDR1 SGHTA, CDR2 FQGNSA.

There are many counts of this clonotype. The chain has TRBV18 and TRBJ1-1, with D maybe TRBD1 (5 bases). CDR3 length: 15 residues. Germline CDR1 KGHSH, CDR2 LQKENI. V was cut by 6 bases and J by 4 bases, with 18 bases left in between. The CDR3 here is CASSSAQTQGTEAFF. The CDR3 coding sequence is TGTGCCAGCTCCTCCGCCCAGACCCAGGGCACTGAAGCTTTCTTT.

The sample holds a few counts of this clonotype. The chain is built from TRBV3-1 and TRBJ1-2, with 7 bases fitting TRBD1. Unmatched junction bases numbered 13, after V lost 4 bases and J lost 5 bases. The CDR3 sequence is 16 residues long. Germline-derived CDR1 and CDR2 are LGHDT and YNNKEL (reference sequence). This chain's CDR3 is CASSPRTAQGLYGYTF. CDR3 bases: TGTGCCAGCAGCCCCCGAACCGCACAGGGGCTGTATGGCTACACCTTC.

Judged by abundance, this clonotype is medium-sized. V is TRBV6-5 and J is TRBJ1-2; the match to TRBD1 covers 7 bases. There are 14 residues in the CDR3. Trimming at V came to 3 bases and at J to 3 bases, leaving 4 bases not matched to a gene. Germline V gives CDR1 MNHEY, CDR2 SVGAGI. This chain's CDR3 is CASSYTQGDYGYTF. CDR3 sequence (DNA): TGTGCCAGCAGTTATACGCAGGGGGACTATGGCTACACCTTC.

This clonotype turned up a few times. The chain is built from TRBV7-2 and TRBJ1-5; 7 positions match TRBD1. V trimming: 5 bases; J trimming: 5 bases; junction bases outside the gene matches: 9. Looked up from germline, CDR1 is SGHTA and CDR2 is FQGNSA. The CDR3 loop spans 15 amino acids. The CDR3 sequence is CASSVWDSGDQPQHF. In DNA form, the CDR3 reads TGTGCCAGCAGCGTCTGGGACAGCGGAGATCAGCCCCAGCATTTT.

This clonotype is categorized as medium-sized (0.01 to 0.1%). The V gene is TRBV28, the J gene TRBJ1-5; D is unresolved. The V end was cut by 3 bases, the J end by 9 bases, with 9 bases between. This CDR3 has 12 residues. Germline CDR1 MDHEN, CDR2 SYDVKM. The chain's CDR3 is CASSFFGRPQHF. The CDR3 DNA reads as TGTGCCAGCAGTTTTTTCGGGCGGCCCCAGCATTTT.

This clonotype is labeled medium-sized. This chain uses TRBV5-1 with TRBJ2-6, with 7 bases matching TRBD1. The CDR3 contains 18 residues. Germline CDR1 and CDR2: SGHRS and YFSETQ. Trimming cost V 5 bases and J 0 bases; bases outside gene matches: 11. This chain's CDR3 is CASRNRQGTNSGANVLTF. The CDR3 bases are TGCGCCAGCAGAAATAGACAGGGAACCAACTCTGGGGCCAACGTCCTGACTTTC. Using reference TRBV5-1 and TRBJ2-6 for the parts outside the CDR3, the full variable domain is KAGVTQTPRYLIKTRGQQVTLSCSPISGHRSVSWYQQTPGQGLQFLFEYFSETQRNKGNFPGRFSGRQFSNSRSEMNVSTLELGDSALYLCASRNRQGTNSGANVLTFGAGSRLTVL.

This clonotype is medium-sized in the sample. V gene TRBV27 combines with J gene TRBJ2-1; D may be TRBD1 (6 bases). Germline CDR1 MNHEY, CDR2 SMNVEV (reference sequence). This CDR3 has 17 amino acids. Trimming took 7 bases from V and 8 from J, leaving 27 bases between them. The CDR3 DNA reads TGTGCCAGCACTGCTAAGGGTCAGTTGAACAAGGGGGATGAGCAGTTCTTC. Protein product: CASTAKGQLNKGDEQFF.